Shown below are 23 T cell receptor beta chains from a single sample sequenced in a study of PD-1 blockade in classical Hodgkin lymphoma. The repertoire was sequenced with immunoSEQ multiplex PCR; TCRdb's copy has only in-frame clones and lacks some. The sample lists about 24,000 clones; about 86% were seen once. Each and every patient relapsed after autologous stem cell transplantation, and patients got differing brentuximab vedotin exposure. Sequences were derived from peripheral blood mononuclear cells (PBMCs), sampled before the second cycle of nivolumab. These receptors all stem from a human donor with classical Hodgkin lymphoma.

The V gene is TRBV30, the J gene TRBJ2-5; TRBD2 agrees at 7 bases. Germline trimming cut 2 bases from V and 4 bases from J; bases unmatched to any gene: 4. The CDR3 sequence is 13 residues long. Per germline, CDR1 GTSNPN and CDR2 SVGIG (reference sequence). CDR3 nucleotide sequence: TGTGCCTGGAGTTGGACTAGGGGAGAGACCCAGTACTTC. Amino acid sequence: CAWSWTRGETQYF.

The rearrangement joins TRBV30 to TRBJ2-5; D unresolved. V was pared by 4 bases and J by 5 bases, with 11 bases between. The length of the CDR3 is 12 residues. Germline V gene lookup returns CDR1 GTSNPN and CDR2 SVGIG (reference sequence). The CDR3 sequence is CAWNWLTETQYF. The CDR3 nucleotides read TGTGCCTGGAACTGGCTAACTGAGACCCAGTACTTC.

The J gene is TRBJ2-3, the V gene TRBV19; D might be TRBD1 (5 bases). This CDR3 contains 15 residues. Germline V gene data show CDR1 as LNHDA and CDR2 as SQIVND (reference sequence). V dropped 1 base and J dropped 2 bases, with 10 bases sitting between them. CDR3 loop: CASSIVKGPTDTQYF. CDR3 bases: TGTGCCAGTAGTATAGTAAAGGGGCCCACAGATACGCAGTATTTT.

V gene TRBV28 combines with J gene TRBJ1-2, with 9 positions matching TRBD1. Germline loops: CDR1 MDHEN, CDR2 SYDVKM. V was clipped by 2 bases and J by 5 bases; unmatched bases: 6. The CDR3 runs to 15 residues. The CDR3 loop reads CASSLLTGGAYGYTF. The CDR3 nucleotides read TGTGCCAGCAGTTTACTAACAGGGGGCGCTTATGGCTACACCTTC.

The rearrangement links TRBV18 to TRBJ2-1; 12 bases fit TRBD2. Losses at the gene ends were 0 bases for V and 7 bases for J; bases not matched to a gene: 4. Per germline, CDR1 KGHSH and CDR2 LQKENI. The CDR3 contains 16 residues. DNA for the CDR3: TGTGCCAGCTCACCACCGACTAGCGGGAGCGGGAATGAGCAGTTCTTC. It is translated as CASSPPTSGSGNEQFF.

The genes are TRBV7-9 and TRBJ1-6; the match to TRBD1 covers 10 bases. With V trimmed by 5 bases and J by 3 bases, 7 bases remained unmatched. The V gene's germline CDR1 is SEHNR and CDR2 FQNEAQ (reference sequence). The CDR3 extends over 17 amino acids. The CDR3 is CASSQDRGLLYNSPLHF. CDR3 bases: TGTGCCAGCAGCCAAGACAGGGGGCTCCTCTATAATTCACCCCTCCACTTT.

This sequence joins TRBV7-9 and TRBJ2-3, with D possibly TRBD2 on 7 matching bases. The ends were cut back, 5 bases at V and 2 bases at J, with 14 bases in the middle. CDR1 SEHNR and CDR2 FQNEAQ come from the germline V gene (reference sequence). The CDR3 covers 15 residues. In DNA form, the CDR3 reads TGTGCCAGCAGCCCCCCGGCGGGGGCCACAGATACGCAGTATTTT. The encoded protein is CASSPPAGATDTQYF.

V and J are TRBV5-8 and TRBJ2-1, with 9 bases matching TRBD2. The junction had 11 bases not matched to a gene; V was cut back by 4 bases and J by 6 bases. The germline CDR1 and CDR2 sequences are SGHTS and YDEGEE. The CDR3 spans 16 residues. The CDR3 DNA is TGTGCCAGCAGCCCGCTGGGACTAGCCCCCCTCAATGAGCAGTTCTTC. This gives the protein CASSPLGLAPLNEQFF.

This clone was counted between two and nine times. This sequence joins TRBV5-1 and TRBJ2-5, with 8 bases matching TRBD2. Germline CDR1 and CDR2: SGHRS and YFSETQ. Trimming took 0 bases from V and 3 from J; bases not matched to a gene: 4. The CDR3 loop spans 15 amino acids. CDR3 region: CASSLVPGLEETQYF. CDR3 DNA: TGCGCCAGCAGCTTGGTTCCGGGACTAGAAGAGACCCAGTACTTC. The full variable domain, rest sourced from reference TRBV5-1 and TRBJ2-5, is KAGVTQTPRYLIKTRGQQVTLSCSPISGHRSVSWYQQTPGQGLQFLFEYFSETQRNKGNFPGRFSGRQFSNSRSEMNVSTLELGDSALYLCASSLVPGLEETQYFGPGTRLLVL.

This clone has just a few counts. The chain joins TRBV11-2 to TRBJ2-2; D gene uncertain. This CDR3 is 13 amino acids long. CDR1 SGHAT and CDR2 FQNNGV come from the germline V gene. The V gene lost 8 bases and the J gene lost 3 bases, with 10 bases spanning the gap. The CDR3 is CASGLTDTGELFF. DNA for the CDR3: TGTGCCAGCGGGCTAACCGACACCGGGGAGCTGTTTTTT.

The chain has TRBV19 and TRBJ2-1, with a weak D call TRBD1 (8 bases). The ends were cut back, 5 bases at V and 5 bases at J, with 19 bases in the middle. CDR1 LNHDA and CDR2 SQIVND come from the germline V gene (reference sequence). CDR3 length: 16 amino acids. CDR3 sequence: CASSSRTGRGHNEQFF. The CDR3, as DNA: TGTGCCAGTAGTTCCCGGACAGGGAGGGGACACAATGAGCAGTTCTTC.

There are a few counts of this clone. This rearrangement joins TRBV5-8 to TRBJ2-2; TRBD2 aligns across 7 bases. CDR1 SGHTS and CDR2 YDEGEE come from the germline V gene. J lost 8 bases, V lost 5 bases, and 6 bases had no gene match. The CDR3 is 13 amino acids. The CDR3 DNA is TGTGCCAGCAGTCCCGGGAGGAAGGGGGAGCTGTTTTTT. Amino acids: CASSPGRKGELFF.

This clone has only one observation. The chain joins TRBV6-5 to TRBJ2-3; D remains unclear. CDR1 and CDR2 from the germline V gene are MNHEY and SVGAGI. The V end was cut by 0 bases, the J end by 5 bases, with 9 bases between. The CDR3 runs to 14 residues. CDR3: CASSYSALEDTQYF. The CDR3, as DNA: TGTGCCAGCAGTTACTCGGCTCTAGAAGATACGCAGTATTTT.

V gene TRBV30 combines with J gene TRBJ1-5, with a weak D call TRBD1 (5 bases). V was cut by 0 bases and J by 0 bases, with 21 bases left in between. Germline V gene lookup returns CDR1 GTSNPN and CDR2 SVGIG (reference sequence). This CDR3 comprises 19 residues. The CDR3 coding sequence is TGTGCCTGGAGTGTAAAGGGACTCGGACACTCTTATAGCAATCAGCCCCAGCATTTT. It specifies CAWSVKGLGHSYSNQPQHF.

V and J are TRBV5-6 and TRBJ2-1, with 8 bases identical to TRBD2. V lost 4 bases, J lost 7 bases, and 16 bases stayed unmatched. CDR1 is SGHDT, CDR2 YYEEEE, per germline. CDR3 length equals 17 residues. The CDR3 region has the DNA TGTGCCAGCAGCGATACTAGCGGCCCACCCGAGGTAAATGAGCAGTTCTTC. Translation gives CASSDTSGPPEVNEQFF.

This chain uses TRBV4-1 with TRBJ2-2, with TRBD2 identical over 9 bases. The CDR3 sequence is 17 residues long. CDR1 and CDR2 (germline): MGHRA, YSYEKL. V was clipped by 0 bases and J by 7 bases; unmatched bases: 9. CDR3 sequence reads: CASSQDTAGGPGGELFF. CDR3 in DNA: TGCGCCAGCAGCCAAGATACGGCGGGGGGGCCTGGCGGGGAGCTGTTTTTT.

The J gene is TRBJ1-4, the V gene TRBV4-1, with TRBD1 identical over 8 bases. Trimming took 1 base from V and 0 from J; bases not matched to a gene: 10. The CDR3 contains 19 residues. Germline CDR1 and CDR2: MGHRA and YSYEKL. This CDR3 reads CASSQAWLGTGSTNEKLFF. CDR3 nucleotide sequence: TGCGCCAGCAGCCAAGCATGGCTCGGGACAGGCTCAACTAATGAAAAACTGTTTTTT.

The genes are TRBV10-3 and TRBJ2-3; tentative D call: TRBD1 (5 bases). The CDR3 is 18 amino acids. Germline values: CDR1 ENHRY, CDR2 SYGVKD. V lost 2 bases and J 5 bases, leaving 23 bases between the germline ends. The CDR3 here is CAISELFSRQGFGDTQYF. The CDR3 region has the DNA TGTGCCATCAGTGAGCTTTTCTCGCGGCAGGGATTCGGAGATACGCAGTATTTT.

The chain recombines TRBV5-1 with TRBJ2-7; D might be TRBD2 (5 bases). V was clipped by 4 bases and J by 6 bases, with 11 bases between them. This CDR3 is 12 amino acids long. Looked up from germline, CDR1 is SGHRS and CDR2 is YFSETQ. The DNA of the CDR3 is TGCGCCAGCAGCACGCGAGGAGGCGAGCAGTACTTC. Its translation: CASSTRGGEQYF.

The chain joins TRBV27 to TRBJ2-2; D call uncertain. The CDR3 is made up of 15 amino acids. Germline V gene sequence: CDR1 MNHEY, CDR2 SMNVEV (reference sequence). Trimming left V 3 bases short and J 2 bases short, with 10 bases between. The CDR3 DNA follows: TGTGCCAGCAGTTTGATGGGATTCAACACCGGGGAGCTGTTTTTT. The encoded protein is CASSLMGFNTGELFF.

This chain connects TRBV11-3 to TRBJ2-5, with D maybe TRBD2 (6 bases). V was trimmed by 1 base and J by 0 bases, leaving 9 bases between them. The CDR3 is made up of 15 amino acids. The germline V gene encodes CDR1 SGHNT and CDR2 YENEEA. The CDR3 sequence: CASSLGAGNQETQYF. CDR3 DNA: TGTGCCAGCAGCTTAGGTGCGGGAAACCAAGAGACCCAGTACTTC. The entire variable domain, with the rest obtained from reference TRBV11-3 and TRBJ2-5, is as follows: EAGVVQSPRYKIIEKKQPVAFWCNPISGHNTLYWYLQNLGQGPELLIRYENEEAVDDSQLPKDRFSAERLKGVDSTLKIQPAELGDSAVYLCASSLGAGNQETQYFGPGTRLLVL.

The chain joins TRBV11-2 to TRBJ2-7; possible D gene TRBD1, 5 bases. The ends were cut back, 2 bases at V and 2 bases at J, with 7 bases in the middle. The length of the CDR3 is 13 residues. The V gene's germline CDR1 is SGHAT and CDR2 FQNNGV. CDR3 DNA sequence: TGTGCCAGCAGCTTACAGGGTACCTACGAGCAGTACTTC. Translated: CASSLQGTYEQYF.

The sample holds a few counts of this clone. The CDR3 region has the DNA TGTGCCAGCCGATCGCGCGGGGAGACCTACGAGCAGTACTTC. This translates into CASRSRGETYEQYF. This rearrangement joins TRBV11-3 to TRBJ2-7; maybe TRBD2 (6 bases). CDR3 size: 14 residues. Germline assignment: CDR1 SGHNT and CDR2 YENEEA. V was clipped by 8 bases and J by 2 bases, with 16 bases between them.